These 20 T cell receptor beta chains were sequenced from one sample in a study of blood T cell repertoires in COVID-19. Libraries were prepared by immunoSEQ multiplex PCR; TCRdb keeps only in-frame clonotypes and omits some of them. The table has 240,000 or so clones, 70% to 75% seen once. Sequencing was performed on peripheral blood. The receptors stem from a woman of 80 years or more with acute or convalescent COVID-19.

The chain is built from TRBV5-1 and TRBJ2-5; 10 nucleotides match TRBD1. This CDR3 contains 14 residues. CDR1 and CDR2 from the germline V gene are SGHRS and YFSETQ. Trimming took 4 bases from V and 5 from J; bases not matched to a gene: 5. The CDR3 bases are TGCGCCAGCAGCGCCGGGACAGGGGTCGAGACCCAGTACTTC. Its protein product is CASSAGTGVETQYF.

This clone has more than one count but fewer than ten. The chain employs TRBV7-9 and TRBJ1-1; D possibly corresponds to TRBD1 (5 bases). Germline-derived CDR1 and CDR2 are SEHNR and FQNEAQ (reference sequence). V was trimmed by 3 bases and J by 0 bases, leaving 20 bases between them. This CDR3 contains 18 residues. The CDR3 region is CASSFFGGGVRMNTEAFF. The CDR3 DNA sequence: TGTGCCAGCAGCTTTTTCGGGGGAGGGGTGCGGATGAACACTGAAGCTTTCTTT.

The chain carries TRBV19 and TRBJ1-2; D is perhaps TRBD1 (6 bases). Trimming removed 7 bases from V and 4 bases from J, with 13 bases in between. The CDR3 loop spans 13 amino acids. The germline gives CDR1 LNHDA, CDR2 SQIVND (reference sequence). CDR3 DNA sequence: TGTGCCAGTACAGGACAGACGTTCTATGGCTACACCTTC. Its translation: CASTGQTFYGYTF.

This sequence joins TRBV9 and TRBJ2-7; 10 bases are a match to TRBD1. The V gene end was trimmed by 3 bases and the J gene end by 1 base; junction bases not matched to a gene: 4. Germline loops: CDR1 SGDLS, CDR2 YYNGEE. The CDR3 loop spans 15 amino acids. CDR3 nucleotides: TGTGCCAGCAGCGCCGGGACAGGGGCGTCCTACGAGCAGTACTTC. Amino acids: CASSAGTGASYEQYF.

The chain uses TRBV3-1 (or the pseudogene TRBV3-2) and TRBJ2-6; 10 bases are shared with TRBD1. Germline assignment: CDR1 LGHDT and CDR2 YNNKEL (reference sequence). With 4 bases clipped from V and 3 bases from J, the junction kept 3 bases outside the gene matches. This CDR3 has 16 residues. The CDR3 DNA reads as TGTGCCAGCAGCCGACAGGGGGCGGGTGGGGCCAACGTCCTGACTTTC. Its protein is CASSRQGAGGANVLTF.

The rearrangement links TRBV4-1 to TRBJ2-7, with TRBD1 identical over 7 bases. In germline, CDR1 is MGHRA, CDR2 YSYEKL. The CDR3 totals 18 residues. J was trimmed by 3 bases and V by 0 bases; bases with no gene match: 14. For the CDR3, the DNA is TGCGCCAGCAGCCAAGACTGGGAGTGGGGACAGATAGGCTACGAGCAGTACTTC. Translation: CASSQDWEWGQIGYEQYF.

The rearrangement links TRBV6-5 to TRBJ1-1; D is unclear. The CDR3 totals 16 residues. CDR1 MNHEY and CDR2 SVGAGI come from the germline V gene. Trimming removed 1 base from V and 5 bases from J, with 17 bases in between. CDR3 sequence reads: CASSYLDRESRTEAFF. The CDR3 DNA is TGTGCCAGCAGTTACTTAGACCGGGAATCAAGGACTGAAGCTTTCTTT.

The chain employs TRBV6-2 or TRBV6-3 and TRBJ2-1; 12 bases match TRBD2. V lost 6 bases, J lost 8 bases, and 8 bases stayed unmatched. CDR1 is MNHEY, CDR2 SVGEGT, per germline. The CDR3 consists of 15 residues. CDR3 amino acids: CASRPLAGGPDEQFF. The CDR3 region has the DNA TGTGCCAGCAGACCTCTAGCGGGAGGGCCGGATGAGCAGTTCTTC.

The chain couples TRBV2 to TRBJ1-5, with D tentatively TRBD1 (6 bases). V gave up 2 bases and J gave up 7 bases, with 15 bases separating them. CDR1 and CDR2 (germline): SNHLY, FYNNEI. This CDR3 spans 15 amino acids. This CDR3 reads CASSEIGGNGQPQHF. CDR3 DNA sequence: TGTGCCAGCAGTGAAATAGGGGGAAATGGGCAGCCCCAGCATTTT. Drawing the rest from reference TRBV2 and TRBJ1-5, the complete variable domain is EPEVTQTPSHQVTQMGQEVILRCVPISNHLYFYWYRQILGQKVEFLVSFYNNEISEKSEIFDDQFSVERPDGSNFTLKIRSTKLEDSAMYFCASSEIGGNGQPQHFGDGTRLSIL.

CDR3 DNA: TGCGCCAGCAGCCAAGATTCGGGGTGGACAGCGCTTAACTATGGCTACACCTTC. As protein: CASSQDSGWTALNYGYTF. The J gene is TRBJ1-2, the V gene TRBV4-3; possible D gene TRBD1, 6 bases. The CDR3 spans 18 residues. Germline CDR1 LGHNA, CDR2 YSLEER. The V end was cut by 0 bases, the J end by 1 base, with 18 bases between.

This clone was recorded a few times. V usage is TRBV5-1 and J usage is TRBJ2-3, with D perhaps matching TRBD2 (6 bases). The germline V gene has CDR1 SGHRS and CDR2 YFSETQ. The CDR3 length is 16 residues. Trimming shortened V by 4 bases and J by 4 bases, and 19 bases separated the two germline ends. The CDR3 DNA reads as TGCGCCAGCAGCCCCCGTTTCGGAGGGAGTGCAGATACGCAGTATTTT. Translating gives CASSPRFGGSADTQYF.

V gene TRBV9 combines with J gene TRBJ1-3, with unresolved D. Trimming shortened V by 4 bases and J by 4 bases, and 12 bases separated the two germline ends. The CDR3 has 14 residues. Looked up from germline, CDR1 is SGDLS and CDR2 is YYNGEE. DNA for the CDR3: TGTGCCAGCAGCTTCTCACAACACGGAAACACCATATATTTT. It codes for CASSFSQHGNTIYF.

As regards this clone: Other nucleotide sequences in the sample specify the same CDR3. This chain joins TRBV24-1 and TRBJ2-5; 8 positions agree with TRBD1. The CDR3 sequence is 15 residues long. Germline CDR1 reads KGHDR; CDR2 reads SFDVKD. The trim removed 2 bases at V and 2 bases at J, leaving 3 bases unmatched. The CDR3: CATSDSGQAQETQYF. CDR3 bases: TGTGCCACCAGTGATTCGGGACAGGCACAAGAGACCCAGTACTTC.

The genes are TRBV5-1 and TRBJ2-5, with D perhaps matching TRBD2 (5 bases). Germline V gene data show CDR1 as SGHRS and CDR2 as YFSETQ. CDR3 length: 16 residues. V dropped 0 bases and J dropped 0 bases, with 12 bases sitting between them. CDR3 coding DNA: TGCGCCAGCAGCTTGGGCTTTATGGACTACCAAGAGACCCAGTACTTC. Amino acids: CASSLGFMDYQETQYF.

This clone was seen a few times. CDR3 residues: CASSLRGGSYEQYF. The CDR3 DNA is TGCGCCAGCAGCTTGAGGGGGGGCTCCTACGAGCAGTACTTC. The chain is built from TRBV5-1 and TRBJ2-7; TRBD2 might be the D (7 bases). The ends were cut back, 1 base at V and 0 bases at J, with 8 bases in the middle. The germline CDR1 and CDR2 sequences are SGHRS and YFSETQ. The CDR3 is 14 amino acids.

This clone has only one observation. V is TRBV3-1 (or the pseudogene TRBV3-2) and J is TRBJ2-7, with TRBD1 matching over 10 bases. After removal of 5 bases from V and 6 bases from J, the junction contained 10 bases not matched to a gene. The CDR3 has 15 residues. Germline CDR1 LGHDT, CDR2 YNNKEL (reference sequence). The DNA of the CDR3 is TGTGCCAGCAGCGCGGACGGGACAGGGGCCTCCGAGCAGTACTTC. This encodes CASSADGTGASEQYF.

V gene TRBV4-2 combines with J gene TRBJ2-2; perhaps TRBD2 as D (5 bases). The V gene lost 5 bases and the J gene lost 4 bases, with 8 bases spanning the gap. This CDR3 has 13 amino acids. Germline lookup yields CDR1 LGHNA and CDR2 YNFKEQ. The CDR3: CASSGSGTGELFF. Written as DNA, the CDR3 is TGTGCCAGCAGCGGGAGTGGCACCGGGGAGCTGTTTTTT.

The rearrangement links TRBV5-6 to TRBJ2-3, with D perhaps TRBD2 (7 bases). The CDR3 has 19 amino acids. Between the trimmed V and J ends, which lost 0 bases and 0 bases, there was a span of 20 bases. Germline values: CDR1 SGHDT, CDR2 YYEEEE. The CDR3 is CASSLEGGRRRPSTDTQYF. CDR3 nucleotides: TGTGCCAGCAGCTTGGAGGGGGGGAGACGGCGACCTAGCACAGATACGCAGTATTTT.

This sequence joins TRBV7-9 and TRBJ2-3, with D possibly matching TRBD1 (6 bases). Germline CDR1 SEHNR, CDR2 FQNEAQ (reference sequence). The V and J ends lost 7 bases and 5 bases respectively, with 13 bases between them. This CDR3 has 13 residues. DNA of the CDR3: TGTGCCAGCAACAGGCTAGGGGGAGATACGCAGTATTTT. Translating it yields CASNRLGGDTQYF. Combining the CDR3 with reference TRBV7-9 and TRBJ2-3 gives the whole variable domain DTGVSQNPRHKITKRGQNVTFRCDPISEHNRLYWYRQTLGQGPEFLTYFQNEAQLEKSRLLSDRFSAERPKGSFSTLEIQRTEQGDSAMYLCASNRLGGDTQYFGPGTRLTVL.

The chain joins TRBV19 to TRBJ1-3; no clear D. V was cut by 8 bases and J by 0 bases, with 8 bases left in between. This CDR3 is 13 amino acids long. Per germline, CDR1 LNHDA and CDR2 SQIVND (reference sequence). The CDR3 DNA sequence: TGTGCCAGTCAACTGATCTCTGGAAACACCATATATTTT. It specifies CASQLISGNTIYF.